This T cell receptor (beta chain) came from a study of blood T cell repertoires in COVID-19. The wider study: Specimens from acute and convalescent COVID-19 originated in the United States, Italy and Spain.

Germline V gene sequence: CDR1 SGDLS, CDR2 YYNGEE. The CDR3 extends over 15 amino acids. Trimming removed 4 bases from V and 1 base from J; junction bases left unmatched: 6. Generated by immunoSEQ multiplex PCR, the TCRdb table keeps only in-frame clones and is missing some. The table includes over 200,000 clones, roughly 90% detected once. Sequencing used peripheral blood. The rearrangement links TRBV9 to TRBJ2-5, with TRBD1 matching 8 bases. This receptor was obtained from a man aged 25-40 years who had recovered from COVID-19. CDR3 bases: TGTGCCAGCAGCTTTGGACAGGGAGGCCAAGAGACCCAGTACTTC. Its translation: CASSFGQGGQETQYF.